This is a list of T cell receptor beta chains from one sample in a study of T cells in Graves' hyperthyroidism and ophthalmopathy. TCRdb re-derived calls from the multiplex PCR reads in MiXCR, one entry per CDR3 protein. The sample has approximately 300,000 distinct CDR3 sequences, over 15% seen once. Material: blood. These receptors all stem from a man younger than 45 with Graves' hyperthyroidism. CDR3s include the opening cysteine and the closing phenylalanine or tryptophan. The D gene is left open where the match is weak. Only some rows state a clone size, as once, few, many or a class for expanded clones.

j_call	d_call	v_call	clone_size	cdr3_nt	cdr3_aa
TRBJ2-3	.	TRBV20-1	.	TGCAGTGCTCATCGACAGGAGAGCACAGATACGCAGTATTTT	CSAHRQESTDTQYF
TRBJ1-5	.	TRBV12-3/TRBV12-4	many	TGTGCCAGCAGTTTAGCCAATCAGCCCCAGCATTTT	CASSLANQPQHF
TRBJ2-7	.	TRBV5-5	few	TGTGCCAGCAGCTTGGGGGGTAGATGGCCCTACGAGCAGTACTTC	CASSLGGRWPYEQYF
TRBJ1-2	TRBD1	TRBV28	.	TGTGCCAGCAGTCATAGGGACAGAATTTATGGCTACACCTTC	CASSHRDRIYGYTF
TRBJ2-5	.	TRBV30	.	TGTGCCTGGAGTGTACAGGGACACGCTATAGAGACCCAGTACTTC	CAWSVQGHAIETQYF
TRBJ1-3	TRBD1	TRBV2	few	TGTGCCAGCAGTGAAAACAGGGGTGGAAACACCATATATTTT	CASSENRGGNTIYF
TRBJ2-7	TRBD1	TRBV2	few	TGTGCCAGCAGTGAGGCAGGGGGCCCGACCTACGAGCAGTACTTC	CASSEAGGPTYEQYF
TRBJ2-1	.	TRBV5-1	many	TGCGCCAGCAATGGGGGGCGGGGCTCCTACAATGAGCAGTTCTTC	CASNGGRGSYNEQFF
TRBJ2-7	.	TRBV3-1	many	TGTGCCAGCAGCCAAGCCGGAGCACGGCGGCACGAGCAGTACTTC	CASSQAGARRHEQYF
TRBJ1-1	.	TRBV5-1	few	TGCGCCAGCAGCACAGGACAGCGCACTGAAGCTTTCTTT	CASSTGQRTEAFF
TRBJ2-1	.	TRBV7-6	many	TGTGCCAGCAGCGCTGTCGGAGGGGGATATGAGCAGTTCTTC	CASSAVGGGYEQFF
TRBJ2-5	.	TRBV5-1	.	TGCGCCAGCAGCTTGGCCGCAGAACAAGAGACCCAGTACTTC	CASSLAAEQETQYF
TRBJ2-7	TRBD1	TRBV29-1	few	TGCAGCGTTTACAGGGGGCGCGACGAGCAGTACTTC	CSVYRGRDEQYF
TRBJ2-1	.	TRBV11-2	many	TGTGCCAGCAGTCAAATTGTAGGAGGAGAGCAGTTCTTC	CASSQIVGGEQFF
TRBJ2-7	.	TRBV7-2	.	TGTGCCAGCAGCCGAACCGGGAAATGGACCTACGAGCAGTACTTC	CASSRTGKWTYEQYF
TRBJ2-6	.	TRBV15	many	TGTGCCACCAGCCGGACCGGGATTGGGGCCAACGTCCTGACTTTC	CATSRTGIGANVLTF
TRBJ2-7	TRBD1	TRBV6-2/TRBV6-3	few	TGTGCCAGCAGTTATTCTGGGACAGCCTATTACGAGCAGTACTTC	CASSYSGTAYYEQYF
TRBJ2-1	.	TRBV6-1	.	TGTGCCAGCATAGCAACGGGGGACGGTGAGCAGTTCTTC	CASIATGDGEQFF
TRBJ2-3	TRBD1	TRBV2	many	TGTGCCAGCATCTCAACCGGGACAGGTCTCACAGATACGCAGTATTTT	CASISTGTGLTDTQYF
TRBJ2-7	TRBD1	TRBV12-3/TRBV12-4	many	TGTGCCAGCAGTTCCGGGACAGGGCCCTACGAGCAGTACTTC	CASSSGTGPYEQYF
TRBJ2-3	.	TRBV20-1	.	TGCAGTGCTTCGGACGGGACACCCGGGGGCACAGATACGCAGTATTTT	CSASDGTPGGTDTQYF
TRBJ1-1	TRBD1	TRBV18	many	TGTGCCAGCTCACTCCGACAGGGGCTAGCTTTCTTT	CASSLRQGLAFF
TRBJ2-3	.	TRBV14	many	TGTGCCAGCAGCCGCATGGAGGGCCCCACAGATACGCAGTATTTT	CASSRMEGPTDTQYF
TRBJ1-2	.	TRBV12-3/TRBV12-4	.	TGTGCCAGCAGTTTTGGACTCGAGTCCTATGGCTACACCTTC	CASSFGLESYGYTF
TRBJ2-1	.	TRBV24-1	.	TGTGCCACCAGTGATGCCCAGGAGAACCACAATGAGCAGTTCTTC	CATSDAQENHNEQFF